The present TCR beta chain was sequenced within a study of T cell responses to AZD1222 COVID-19 vaccine. Study observations and caveats: Nearly half of spike-specific TCRs reportedly target variant regions that are unmutated in the B.1.351 and B.1.1.7 variants. Sampling captured repertoires only after the peak T cell response. Donors, mostly white British, included more females; clonal diversity was possibly underestimated.

This clone was detected once. Antigen unknown. TCRdb's table, derived via immunoSEQ multiplex PCR, lists solely in-frame clones and lacks some. Here the sample spans about 130,000 clones, 93% being singletons. V lost 4 bases to trimming and J lost 4 bases, with 8 bases between them. This CDR3 has 13 amino acids. Germline assignment: CDR1 KGHSH and CDR2 LQKENI. This clonotype was obtained from an adult in good health. The rearrangement uses TRBV18 and TRBJ1-3, with D uncertain. The sample here was peripheral blood, taken on day 0 of AZD1222 vaccination. CDR3 bases: TGTGCCAGCTCACAGACCACGGGAAACACCATATATTTT. Its protein product is CASSQTTGNTIYF.